These 9 T cell receptor beta chains originate from one sample sequenced in a study of patients and donors after allogeneic stem cell transplantation. TCRdb analysed the RT-PCR reads with MiXCR anew, one entry per CDR3 protein. The sample records roughly 960,000 distinct CDR3 sequences, over 15% being singletons. Sequencing used blood, either unsorted or a sorted T cell fraction (not recorded which). These receptors came from a human donor who was either an allogeneic HSCT recipient or a stem cell or donor lymphocyte infusion donor (not recorded which). It is not recorded whose cells these are; they may come from a transplant donor.

This clonotype was counted between two and nine times. The genes are TRBV29-1 and TRBJ1-2; 7 bases fit TRBD1. The V segment lost 6 bases and the J segment 7 bases; nucleotides outside the gene matches: 8. Germline CDR1 is SQVTM and CDR2 is ANQGSEA. This CDR3 is built from 12 residues. CDR3 region: CSVDRQGLGYTF. The CDR3 nucleotides are TGCAGCGTCGATAGACAGGGTCTTGGCTACACCTTC. The entire variable domain, with the rest obtained from reference TRBV29-1 and TRBJ1-2, is as follows: SAVISQKPSRDICQRGTSLTIQCQVDSQVTMMFWYRQQPGQSLTLIATANQGSEATYESGFVIDKFPISRPNLTFSTLTVSNMSPEDSSIYLCSVDRQGLGYTFGSGTRLTVV.

The table lists this clonotype with a few counts. The V gene is TRBV7-3, the J gene TRBJ2-1, with 7 nucleotides matching TRBD1. The CDR3 runs to 15 residues. The V gene's germline CDR1 is SGHTA and CDR2 FQGTGA. Trimming took 5 bases from V and 3 from J; bases not matched to a gene: 7. Here the CDR3 DNA reads TGTGCCAGCAGCAACACAAGGACAGGCTACAATGAGCAGTTCTTC. Amino acid sequence: CASSNTRTGYNEQFF. The variable domain in full, with the rest retrieved from reference TRBV7-3 and TRBJ2-1, is GAGVSQTPSNKVTEKGKYVELRCDPISGHTALYWYRQSLGQGPEFLIYFQGTGAADDSGLPNDRFFAVRPEGSVSTLKIQRTERGDSAVYLCASSNTRTGYNEQFFGPGTRLTVL.

This clonotype came up many times. This rearrangement joins TRBV12-3 or TRBV12-4 to TRBJ2-2, with D maybe TRBD1 (6 bases). V lost 3 bases, J lost 1 base, and 9 bases lay in between. This CDR3 has 15 residues. The CDR3 DNA reads as TGTGCCAGCAGTTTGGTCAGGGGGAACACCGGGGAGCTGTTTTTT. It is translated as CASSLVRGNTGELFF.

The chain links TRBV2 to TRBJ1-5; D possibly corresponds to TRBD1 (6 bases). This CDR3 is built from 17 residues. The V end lost 2 bases, the J end lost 0 bases, and 14 bases lay between the germline ends. Germline CDR1 SNHLY, CDR2 FYNNEI. In nucleotides, the CDR3 is TGTGCCAGCAGTGAATTTGGACAGTCATATAGCAATCAGCCCCAGCATTTT. The encoded protein is CASSEFGQSYSNQPQHF.

As regards this clonotype: Germline is not matched at one junction end, which may reflect a read error. This chain links TRBV4-1 with TRBJ1-5; D unclear. Germline lookup yields CDR1 MGHRA and CDR2 YSYEKL. CDR3 length: 15 residues. CDR3 in amino acids: CASSQHNSGEQPQHF. The CDR3 DNA reads as TGTGCCAGCAGCCAGCATAACTCGGGTGAACAGCCCCAGCATTTT.

The rearrangement links TRBV7-9 to TRBJ2-1; maybe TRBD2 (6 bases). Per the germline V gene, CDR1 is SEHNR and CDR2 is FQNEAQ (reference sequence). The V and J ends lost 5 bases and 6 bases respectively, with 14 bases between them. The CDR3 spans 14 residues. The CDR3 spells CASSRRDLTNEQFF. CDR3 nucleotides: TGTGCCAGCAGCCGCCGGGACTTAACCAATGAGCAGTTCTTC.

This chain uses TRBV9 with TRBJ2-7, with D possibly being TRBD1 (6 bases). The CDR3 has 15 amino acids. V was shortened by 0 bases and J by 0 bases, with 10 bases between the two germline ends. Germline assignment: CDR1 SGDLS and CDR2 YYNGEE. As DNA, the CDR3 is TGTGCCAGCAGCGTAGGCAAGGACAGCTCCTACGAGCAGTACTTC. Translated, it gives CASSVGKDSSYEQYF. The full variable domain, its missing parts supplied by reference TRBV9 and TRBJ2-7, is DSGVTQTPKHLITATGQRVTLRCSPRSGDLSVYWYQQSLDQGLQFLIQYYNGEERAKGNILERFSAQQFPDLHSELNLSSLELGDSALYFCASSVGKDSSYEQYFGPGTRLTVT.

The chain uses TRBV7-2 and TRBJ2-3; a weak D match, TRBD1 (6 bases). The ends were cut back, 4 bases at V and 5 bases at J, with 19 bases in the middle. From germline, CDR1 is SGHTA and CDR2 FQGNSA. The CDR3 runs 16 residues. The CDR3, as DNA: TGTGCCAGCAGCTCGAATGACAGGATCCCCAGAGATACGCAGTATTTT. Translated, it gives CASSSNDRIPRDTQYF.

This clonotype was seen a handful of times. The genes are TRBV27 and TRBJ1-1; perhaps TRBD1 as D (5 bases). The CDR3 loop spans 13 amino acids. Looked up from germline, CDR1 is MNHEY and CDR2 is SMNVEV (reference sequence). V lost 4 bases, J lost 6 bases, and 12 bases lay in between. The CDR3 region is CASSSGREAEAFF. In nucleotides, the CDR3 is TGTGCCAGCAGTTCAGGGAGGGAGGCTGAAGCTTTCTTT.